This entry lists 30 T cell receptor beta chains sequenced from one sample in a study of blood T cells in healthy people across ages (dated by TCRdb to about 2015). To prepare the library, 5' RACE was applied. The sequencer was an Illumina HiSeq 2500. A second about 7 to 12 cycle PCR used a sample-barcoded 5' primer and a J-beta primer mix. The raw public data were reprocessed by TCRdb itself: fastp quality trimming at Q25, MiXCR clonotype calling, in-frame beta chains only. Identical CDR3 proteins give one entry, which carries the most common genes and DNA. The sample table shows roughly 1.5 million distinct CDR3 sequences, and less than 45% are seen once. The ten top clones hold around 4% of the sample. Sample: blood. All receptors come from a woman under 30 in good health.

The rearrangement links TRBV2 to TRBJ2-1; TRBD2 agrees at 8 bases. The CDR3 runs to 14 residues. Germline assignment: CDR1 SNHLY and CDR2 FYNNEI. V lost 7 bases, J lost 2 bases, and 4 bases stayed unmatched. The CDR3 reads CASNRGGPYNEQFF. The CDR3 DNA follows: TGTGCCAGCAACCGGGGGGGTCCCTACAATGAGCAGTTCTTC.

The chain links TRBV6-6 to TRBJ1-1; TRBD1 matches 9 bases. J lost 4 bases, V lost 7 bases, and 4 bases had no gene match. This CDR3 comprises 13 residues. The germline gives CDR1 MNHNY, CDR2 SVGAGI (reference sequence). In DNA form, the CDR3 reads TGTGCCAGCACCGACAGGGGGATCACTGAAGCTTTCTTT. It encodes CASTDRGITEAFF.

This clonotype was seen a few times. The rearrangement links TRBV21-1 to TRBJ2-4; the table's D call, TRBD1, has no DNA check behind it. The DNA end is more similar to TRBJ2-7, so the J call may be wrong. TRBV21-1 corresponds to a pseudogene. The length of the CDR3 is 12 residues. The CDR3 reads CASSKRRGEQYF. The CDR3 coding sequence is TGTGCCAGCAGCAAAAGGAGGGGCGAGCAGTACTTC.

As DNA, the CDR3 is TGCGCCAGCAGCCAAGCTCCGGGCTCAGCAAACACTGAAGCTTTCTTT. The encoded protein is CASSQAPGSANTEAFF. This chain uses TRBV4-1 with TRBJ1-1; D call uncertain. CDR1 MGHRA and CDR2 YSYEKL come from the germline V gene. V lost 1 base to trimming and J lost 2 bases, with 14 bases between them. The CDR3 loop spans 16 amino acids.

J is TRBJ2-1 and V is TRBV10-3; the match to TRBD2 covers 9 bases. V shed 6 bases and J 7 bases; nucleotides not matched to a gene: 7. Germline V lookup: CDR1 ENHRY, CDR2 SYGVKD. This CDR3 spans 14 amino acids. This CDR3 is CAISPGTSSNEQFF. In nucleotides, the CDR3 is TGTGCCATCAGCCCCGGGACTAGCAGTAATGAGCAGTTCTTC.

This clonotype appeared many times. This chain links TRBV25-1 with TRBJ2-1; possibly TRBD1 or TRBD2 for D (5 bases each). The CDR3 consists of 16 residues. The germline CDR1 and CDR2 sequences are MGHDK and SYGVNS. V shed 4 bases and J shed 3 bases, with 16 bases lying between them. The CDR3 reads CASSGGVGAVYNEQFF. CDR3 DNA: TGTGCCAGCAGTGGAGGGGTCGGAGCGGTCTACAATGAGCAGTTCTTC.

The CDR3: CASSEWGDSNQPQHF. CDR3 nucleotides: TGTGCCAGCAGTGAATGGGGAGATAGCAATCAGCCCCAGCATTTT. This chain joins TRBV6-1 and TRBJ1-5; D is uncertain. The V and J ends lost 2 bases and 0 bases respectively, with 8 bases between them. This CDR3 has 15 residues. Germline V gives CDR1 MNHNS, CDR2 SASEGT.

This clonotype was recorded many times. The gene calls are TRBV12-3 or TRBV12-4 and TRBJ2-7; D tentatively reads TRBD1 or TRBD2 (5 bases each). V was cut by 2 bases and J by 6 bases, with 17 bases left in between. The CDR3 has 15 amino acids. The CDR3 reads CASSLLYGTNVEQYF. CDR3 bases: TGTGCCAGCAGTTTACTCTACGGGACCAATGTCGAGCAGTACTTC.

V is TRBV4-3 and J is TRBJ1-2; a weak D match, TRBD1 (6 bases). CDR3 length equals 15 residues. The ends were cut back, 0 bases at V and 4 bases at J, with 12 bases in the middle. Germline loops: CDR1 LGHNA, CDR2 YSLEER. The CDR3 reads CASSQDGGAIYGYTF. Written as DNA, the CDR3 is TGCGCCAGCAGCCAAGATGGGGGGGCTATCTATGGCTACACCTTC.

CDR3 in amino acids: CASMRGGVNTEAFF. For the CDR3, the DNA is TGTGCCAGCATGCGAGGTGGGGTGAACACTGAAGCTTTCTTT. The chain carries TRBV6-6 and TRBJ1-1; D not certain. The V and J ends lost 7 bases and 0 bases respectively, with 12 bases between them. CDR3 length: 14 amino acids. Germline V lookup: CDR1 MNHNY, CDR2 SVGAGI (reference sequence).

This clonotype was recorded a few times. The DNA for the CDR3 is TGCGCCAGCAGACAGCACACTGAAGCTTTCTTT. It yields the protein CASRQHTEAFF. The rearrangement joins TRBV5-1 to TRBJ1-1; no firm D call. CDR1 SGHRS and CDR2 YFSETQ come from the germline V gene. The V end lost 5 bases, the J end lost 3 bases, and 5 bases lay between the germline ends. This CDR3 contains 11 residues.

The J gene is TRBJ1-2, the V gene TRBV5-6, with 7 bases aligning to TRBD1. CDR1 and CDR2 from the germline V gene are SGHDT and YYEEEE. The CDR3 has 15 residues. V gave up 4 bases and J gave up 2 bases; unmatched junction bases: 8. The CDR3, as DNA: TGTGCCAGCAGCCCCACGACAGGGAACAACTATGGCTACACCTTC. Translating gives CASSPTTGNNYGYTF. The full variable domain, in which reference TRBV5-6 and TRBJ1-2 provide the parts outside the CDR3, is DAGVTQSPTHLIKTRGQQVTLRCSPKSGHDTVSWYQQALGQGPQFIFQYYEEEERQRGNFPDRFSGHQFPNYSSELNVNALLLGDSALYLCASSPTTGNNYGYTFGSGTRLTVV.

The rearrangement links TRBV11-2 to TRBJ2-1, with 9 bases matching TRBD2. Germline V gene sequence: CDR1 SGHAT, CDR2 FQNNGV. Unmatched junction bases numbered 10, after V lost 4 bases and J lost 15 bases. The CDR3 spans 13 residues. The CDR3 loop reads CASSSSGLARGFF. The CDR3 DNA sequence: TGTGCCAGCAGCTCGTCGGGACTAGCTAGGGGGTTCTTC.

The rearrangement links TRBV5-5 to TRBJ2-7, with D maybe TRBD2 (6 bases). The germline V and J ends were trimmed by 3 bases and 7 bases, with 14 bases remaining between them. The germline V gene has CDR1 SGHKS and CDR2 YYEKEE (reference sequence). The CDR3 contains 13 residues. CDR3 protein: CASSWAGNNEQYF. The CDR3 bases are TGTGCCAGCAGCTGGGCGGGGAACAATGAGCAGTACTTC.

The chain is built from TRBV29-1 and TRBJ2-7; 9 bases align to TRBD1. V lost 5 bases, J lost 0 bases, and 5 bases stayed unmatched. CDR3 size: 14 residues. CDR1 and CDR2 from the germline V gene are SQVTM and ANQGSEA. The CDR3 DNA reads as TGCAGCGTTTGGGGGACAGGGAGCTCCTACGAGCAGTACTTC. Translated, it gives CSVWGTGSSYEQYF.

Turning to this clonotype: It may be a read error: a sequence one base away is much more abundant. The chain carries TRBV12-3 or TRBV12-4 and TRBJ2-1; maybe TRBD1 (6 bases). V was cut by 7 bases and J by 9 bases, with 13 bases left in between. CDR3 length: 12 amino acids. The CDR3 loop reads CASKQGPPEQFF. The CDR3 bases are TGTGCCAGCAAACAGGGACCTCCTGAGCAGTTCTTC.

The chain carries TRBV28 and TRBJ1-4, with 8 bases aligning to TRBD1. V was clipped by 3 bases and J by 5 bases; unmatched bases: 11. Germline V gene data show CDR1 as MDHEN and CDR2 as SYDVKM. This CDR3 comprises 17 residues. CDR3 DNA: TGTGCCAGCAGTTTCTACGGTACAGGGGGGCGGAATGAAAAACTGTTTTTT. Its protein is CASSFYGTGGRNEKLFF.

This clonotype appeared once. This chain joins TRBV9 and TRBJ2-7; D gene unclear. This CDR3 has 14 residues. Germline assignment: CDR1 SGDLS and CDR2 YYNGEE. The germline V and J ends were trimmed by 0 bases and 1 base, with 8 bases remaining between them. As DNA, the CDR3 is TGTGCCAGCAGCGTAGACCTTGGGTCCTACGAGCAGTACTTC. Its protein is CASSVDLGSYEQYF.

The V gene is TRBV28, the J gene TRBJ1-1; 8 nucleotides align to TRBD1. Germline CDR1 and CDR2: MDHEN and SYDVKM. Germline trimming cut 11 bases from V and 3 bases from J; bases unmatched to any gene: 2. This CDR3 comprises 11 residues. The CDR3 protein is CALQGDTEAFF. In DNA, the CDR3 is TGTGCCCTACAGGGGGACACTGAAGCTTTCTTT.

This clonotype turned up a few times. The chain recombines TRBV10-3 with TRBJ1-5; no clear D gene. The germline V gene has CDR1 ENHRY and CDR2 SYGVKD. The V gene lost 6 bases and the J gene lost 1 base, with 4 bases spanning the gap. This CDR3 has 12 amino acids. CDR3 sequence: CAIRDSNQPQHF. CDR3 bases: TGTGCCATCAGGGACAGCAATCAGCCCCAGCATTTT.

This clonotype was counted many times. The chain has TRBV20-1 and TRBJ2-4; D might be TRBD1 or TRBD2, each matching 5 bases. The germline V and J ends were trimmed by 1 base and 7 bases, with 11 bases remaining between them. Germline loops: CDR1 DFQATT, CDR2 SNEGSKA (reference sequence). The CDR3 contains 13 residues. The CDR3 DNA is TGCAGTGCTAGAGCATCGGGACCCAACATTCAGTACTTC. It yields the protein CSARASGPNIQYF.

This clonotype has more than one count but fewer than ten. As DNA, the CDR3 is TGTGCCAGCAGCCCCCAGAGTTCTGGGGCCAACGTCCTGACTTTC. It yields the protein CASSPQSSGANVLTF. The gene calls are TRBV6-1 and TRBJ2-6; D gene uncertain. CDR1 MNHNS and CDR2 SASEGT come from the germline V gene. This CDR3 has 15 residues. V was pared by 6 bases and J by 1 base, with 10 bases between.

The genes are TRBV29-1 and TRBJ2-3; no reliable D call. V was shortened by 2 bases and J by 4 bases, with 10 bases between the two germline ends. The CDR3 length is 13 residues. Looked up from germline, CDR1 is SQVTM and CDR2 is ANQGSEA. The CDR3 DNA follows: TGCAGCGTTGAAAAGACCGTGGCAGATACGCAGTATTTT. This gives the protein CSVEKTVADTQYF.

The sample holds one count of this clonotype. Just one base apart from a much larger clone, this may be a read error. This chain joins TRBV12-3 or TRBV12-4 and TRBJ2-3, with unresolved D. This CDR3 has 14 amino acids. The CDR3 reads CASSWAFRTDTEYF. The CDR3 DNA is TGTGCCAGCAGTTGGGCATTCCGCACAGATACGGAGTATTTT.

This clonotype came up many times. The V call is TRBV20-1, the J call TRBJ2-1, with D perhaps matching TRBD2 (6 bases). Between the trimmed V and J ends, which lost 5 bases and 4 bases, there was a span of 18 bases. CDR3 length: 15 amino acids. CDR1 is DFQATT, CDR2 SNEGSKA, per germline (reference sequence). CDR3 region: CSALSGASEYNEQFF. DNA for the CDR3: TGCAGTGCTCTGAGTGGGGCTAGCGAGTACAATGAGCAGTTCTTC.

This clonotype turned up a few times. The chain carries TRBV27 and TRBJ1-5; D not certain. The CDR3 sequence is 14 residues long. V dropped 4 bases and J dropped 0 bases, with 7 bases sitting between them. Germline V gene data show CDR1 as MNHEY and CDR2 as SMNVEV (reference sequence). The CDR3 here is CASSSPASNQPQHF. For the CDR3, the DNA is TGTGCCAGCAGTTCCCCGGCTAGCAATCAGCCCCAGCATTTT.

The V call is TRBV20-1, the J call TRBJ2-3, with D possibly matching TRBD1 (6 bases). Germline assignment: CDR1 DFQATT and CDR2 SNEGSKA (reference sequence). The CDR3 sequence is 11 residues long. Trimming removed 5 bases from V and 7 bases from J, with 10 bases in between. The CDR3 here is CSAEDSYTQYF. CDR3 DNA: TGCAGTGCTGAGGACAGCTATACGCAGTATTTT.

On this clonotype itself: The junction and the germline gene differ at one end; a read error may be behind it. This chain joins TRBV5-1 and TRBJ2-3; possible D gene TRBD1, 6 bases. The CDR3 covers 15 residues. Germline V gives CDR1 SGHRS, CDR2 YFSETQ. CDR3 nucleotides: TGCGCCAGCAGTTTGGGGGCTCCGACCTCAGATACGCAGTATTTT. Translated: CASSLGAPTSDTQYF. Full variable domain (rest looked up from reference TRBV5-1 and TRBJ2-3): KAGVTQTPRYLIKTRGQQVTLSCSPISGHRSVSWYQQTPGQGLQFLFEYFSETQRNKGNFPGRFSGRQFSNSRSEMNVSTLELGDSALYLCASSLGAPTSDTQYFGPGTRLTVL.

As DNA, the CDR3 is TGTGCCAGCCACTCGGACTCCGCTGGGGCCAACGTCCTGACTTTC. Amino acid sequence: CASHSDSAGANVLTF. V gene TRBV2 combines with J gene TRBJ2-6; D may be TRBD2 (5 bases). Deletions cut 8 bases from V and 2 bases from J, with 13 bases between. Germline CDR1 reads SNHLY; CDR2 reads FYNNEI. CDR3 size: 15 residues.

A few counts support this clonotype. The V call is TRBV11-2, the J call TRBJ1-5; no firm D call. This CDR3 is built from 15 residues. The ends were cut back, 2 bases at V and 0 bases at J, with 8 bases in the middle. The germline V gene encodes CDR1 SGHAT and CDR2 FQNNGV. The CDR3 nucleotides are TGTGCCAGCAGCTTATGGGATTATAGCAATCAGCCCCAGCATTTT. It specifies CASSLWDYSNQPQHF.